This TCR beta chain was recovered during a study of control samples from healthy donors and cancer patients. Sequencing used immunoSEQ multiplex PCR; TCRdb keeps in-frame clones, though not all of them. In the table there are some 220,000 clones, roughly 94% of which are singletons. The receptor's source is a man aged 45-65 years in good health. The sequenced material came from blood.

The DNA for the CDR3 is TGCGCCAGCAGCCAAGACCCGGGACAGGGGATGTCACACTATGGCTACACCTTC. This encodes CASSQDPGQGMSHYGYTF. This chain joins TRBV4-1 and TRBJ1-2; TRBD1 matches 10 bases. V lost 0 bases, J lost 3 bases, and 10 bases stayed unmatched. The CDR3 length is 18 residues. CDR1 MGHRA and CDR2 YSYEKL come from the germline V gene.